This T cell receptor (beta chain) emerged from a study of persistence of HIV-infected CD4 T cells. The count of this clone is one. The antigen remains undetermined. Anti-CD3/anti-CD28 beads served as a nonspecific positive control stimulus. Sorting of responding CD4+ T cells relied on upregulated CD40 ligand together with CD69. The libraries were made with immunoSEQ version 4 in survey mode. This table comes from immunoSEQ multiplex PCR, and its TCRdb copy is limited to in-frame clones, with some not included. The sample lists around 40,000 clones; 80% to 90% were seen once. The germline V and J ends were trimmed by 7 bases and 2 bases, with 18 bases remaining between them. Looked up from germline, CDR1 is MGHRA and CDR2 is YSYEKL. CDR3 size: 15 residues.

This chain connects TRBV4-1 to TRBJ2-7; maybe TRBD2 (5 bases). The sample consisted of CD4+ T cells sorted from PBMCs after approximately 19-hour stimulation, taken from a patient who received antiretroviral therapy. The receptor comes from an adult man with HIV who was CMV-seropositive. CDR3: CASTKRVGEPYEQYF. In DNA, the CDR3 is TGCGCCAGCACCAAAAGGGTCGGGGAGCCCTACGAGCAGTACTTC.